This T cell receptor (beta chain) was sequenced for a study of vaccination and CD4 T cells after COVID-19. As for the study in general: Stimulation of the cells used overlapping spike peptide pools from SARS-CoV-2 and from the common cold coronaviruses HCoV-NL63, HCoV-OC43 and HCoV-229E.

Comments on this clonotype: Its antigen is not identified.

The study sequenced cultured CD4+ T cell DNA using the Oncomine TCR Beta short-read assay. TCRdb redid the calling of the PCR reads with MiXCR, one entry per CDR3 protein. Of around 21,000 distinct CDR3 sequences listed, roughly 51% are singletons. Treatment described: roughly 11-day PBMC culture with coronavirus spike peptide pools or control peptides (ViraFEST assay). Expanded clonotypes were found by TCR sequencing after peptide-pool stimulation (ViraFEST). Culture proceeded for approximately nine days, and CD4+ T cells were then isolated by negative selection. This receptor was taken from a human donor who had recovered from COVID-19. The source material was CD4+ T cells from blood, cultured in vitro.

The DNA for the CDR3 is TGCAGTGCCCAGACAGGGGGTGGAGGCTACACCTTC. Its protein is CSAQTGGGGYTF. The rearrangement uses TRBV20-1 and TRBJ1-2, with 9 bases identical to TRBD1. V lost 6 bases to trimming and J lost 8 bases; unmatched junction nucleotides: 7. Looked up from germline, CDR1 is DFQATT and CDR2 is SNEGSKA (reference sequence). The CDR3 runs 12 residues.